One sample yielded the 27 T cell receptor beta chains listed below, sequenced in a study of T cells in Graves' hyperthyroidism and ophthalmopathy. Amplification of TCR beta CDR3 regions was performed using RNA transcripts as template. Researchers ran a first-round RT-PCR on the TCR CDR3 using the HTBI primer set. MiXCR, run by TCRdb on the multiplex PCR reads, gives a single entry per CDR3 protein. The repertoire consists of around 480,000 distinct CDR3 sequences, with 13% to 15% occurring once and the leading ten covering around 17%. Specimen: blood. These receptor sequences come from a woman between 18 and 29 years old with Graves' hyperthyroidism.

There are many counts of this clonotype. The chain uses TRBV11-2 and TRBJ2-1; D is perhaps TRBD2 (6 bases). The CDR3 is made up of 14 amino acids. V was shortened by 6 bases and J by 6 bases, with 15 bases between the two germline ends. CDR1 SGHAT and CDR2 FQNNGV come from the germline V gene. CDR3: CASSGGRVINEQFF. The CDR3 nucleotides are TGTGCCAGCAGTGGAGGGAGAGTAATCAATGAGCAGTTCTTC.

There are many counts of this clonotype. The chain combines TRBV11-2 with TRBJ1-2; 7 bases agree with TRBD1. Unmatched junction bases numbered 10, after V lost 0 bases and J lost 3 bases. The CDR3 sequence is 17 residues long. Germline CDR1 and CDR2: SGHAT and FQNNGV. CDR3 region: CASSLDLTGMAYYGYTF. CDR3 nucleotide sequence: TGTGCCAGCAGCTTAGATCTGACAGGGATGGCATACTATGGCTACACCTTC.

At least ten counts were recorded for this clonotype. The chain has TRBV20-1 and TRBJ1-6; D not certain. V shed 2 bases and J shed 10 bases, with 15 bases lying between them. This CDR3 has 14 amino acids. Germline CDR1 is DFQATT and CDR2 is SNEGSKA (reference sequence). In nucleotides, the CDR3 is TGCAGTGCTAGACCCCCACTGTCGGGGTCACCCCTCCACTTT. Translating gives CSARPPLSGSPLHF.

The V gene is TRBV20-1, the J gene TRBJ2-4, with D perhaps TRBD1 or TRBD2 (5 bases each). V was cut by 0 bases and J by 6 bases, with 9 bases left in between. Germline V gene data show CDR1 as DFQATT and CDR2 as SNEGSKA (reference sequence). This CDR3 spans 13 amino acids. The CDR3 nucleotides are TGCAGTGCTAGAGATTCCGGGACAAACATTCAGTACTTC. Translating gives CSARDSGTNIQYF.

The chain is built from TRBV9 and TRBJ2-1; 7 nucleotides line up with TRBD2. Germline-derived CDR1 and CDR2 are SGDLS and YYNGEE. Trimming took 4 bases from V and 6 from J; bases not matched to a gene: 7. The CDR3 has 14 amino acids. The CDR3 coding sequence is TGTGCCAGCAGCAGGGAGGGGCGGGGCAATGAGCAGTTCTTC. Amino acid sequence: CASSREGRGNEQFF.

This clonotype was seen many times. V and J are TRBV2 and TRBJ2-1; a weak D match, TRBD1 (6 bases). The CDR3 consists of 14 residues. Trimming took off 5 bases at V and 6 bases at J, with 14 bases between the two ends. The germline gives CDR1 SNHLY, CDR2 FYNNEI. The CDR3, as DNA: TGTGCCAGCAGTACGGACAGCTGGAGCAATGAGCAGTTCTTC. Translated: CASSTDSWSNEQFF.

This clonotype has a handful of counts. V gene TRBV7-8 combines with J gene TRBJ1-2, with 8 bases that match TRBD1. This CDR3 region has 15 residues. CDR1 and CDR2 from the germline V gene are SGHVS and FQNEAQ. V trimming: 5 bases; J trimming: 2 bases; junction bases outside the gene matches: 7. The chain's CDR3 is CASSIPDRGNYGYTF. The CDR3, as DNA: TGTGCCAGCAGCATTCCTGACAGGGGCAACTATGGCTACACCTTC.

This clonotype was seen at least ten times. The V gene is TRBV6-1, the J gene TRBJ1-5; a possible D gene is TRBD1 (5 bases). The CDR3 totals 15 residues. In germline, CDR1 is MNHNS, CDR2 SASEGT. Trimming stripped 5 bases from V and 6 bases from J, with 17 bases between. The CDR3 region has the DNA TGTGCCAGCAGTTGGGGGAGAGGTGGAGGTCAGCCCCAGCATTTT. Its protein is CASSWGRGGGQPQHF.

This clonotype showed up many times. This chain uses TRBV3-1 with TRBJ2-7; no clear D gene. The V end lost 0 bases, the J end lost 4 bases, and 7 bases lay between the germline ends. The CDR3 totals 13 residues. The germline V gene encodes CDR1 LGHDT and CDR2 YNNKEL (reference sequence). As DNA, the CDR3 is TGTGCCAGCAGCCAAGAAGGCGGATACGAGCAGTACTTC. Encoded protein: CASSQEGGYEQYF.

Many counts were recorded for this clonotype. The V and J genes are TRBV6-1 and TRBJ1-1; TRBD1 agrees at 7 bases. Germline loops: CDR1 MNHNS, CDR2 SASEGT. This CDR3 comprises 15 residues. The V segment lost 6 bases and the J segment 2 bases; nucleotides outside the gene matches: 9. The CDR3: CASRRGGQTNTEAFF. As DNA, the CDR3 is TGTGCCAGCAGACGTGGGGGACAGACCAACACTGAAGCTTTCTTT.

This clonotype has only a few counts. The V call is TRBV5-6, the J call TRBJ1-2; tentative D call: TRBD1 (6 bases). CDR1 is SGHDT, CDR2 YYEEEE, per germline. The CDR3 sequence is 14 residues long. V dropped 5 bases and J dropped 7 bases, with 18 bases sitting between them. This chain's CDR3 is CASSYGRGRSGYTF. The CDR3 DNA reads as TGTGCCAGCAGTTACGGACGGGGGCGTAGTGGCTACACCTTC. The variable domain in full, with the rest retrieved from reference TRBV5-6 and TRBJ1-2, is DAGVTQSPTHLIKTRGQQVTLRCSPKSGHDTVSWYQQALGQGPQFIFQYYEEEERQRGNFPDRFSGHQFPNYSSELNVNALLLGDSALYLCASSYGRGRSGYTFGSGTRLTVV.

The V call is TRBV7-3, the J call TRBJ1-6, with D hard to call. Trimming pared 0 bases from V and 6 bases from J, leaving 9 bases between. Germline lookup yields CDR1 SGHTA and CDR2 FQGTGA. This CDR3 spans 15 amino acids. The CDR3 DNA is TGTGCCAGCAGCTTAACTAGAGGACCTAATTCACCCCTCCACTTT. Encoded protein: CASSLTRGPNSPLHF.

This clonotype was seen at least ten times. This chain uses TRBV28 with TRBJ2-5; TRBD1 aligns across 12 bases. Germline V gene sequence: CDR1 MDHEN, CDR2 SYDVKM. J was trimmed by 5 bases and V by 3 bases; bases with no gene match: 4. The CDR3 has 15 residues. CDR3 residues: CASSLGTGGHETQYF. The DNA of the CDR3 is TGTGCCAGCAGTTTGGGGACAGGGGGCCATGAGACCCAGTACTTC.

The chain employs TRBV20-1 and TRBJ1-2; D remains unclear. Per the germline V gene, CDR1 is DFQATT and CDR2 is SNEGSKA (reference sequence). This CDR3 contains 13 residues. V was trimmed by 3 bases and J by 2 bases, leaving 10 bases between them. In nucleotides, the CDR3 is TGCAGTGCTAGGCGGAGAGCCAACTATGGCTACACCTTC. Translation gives CSARRRANYGYTF.

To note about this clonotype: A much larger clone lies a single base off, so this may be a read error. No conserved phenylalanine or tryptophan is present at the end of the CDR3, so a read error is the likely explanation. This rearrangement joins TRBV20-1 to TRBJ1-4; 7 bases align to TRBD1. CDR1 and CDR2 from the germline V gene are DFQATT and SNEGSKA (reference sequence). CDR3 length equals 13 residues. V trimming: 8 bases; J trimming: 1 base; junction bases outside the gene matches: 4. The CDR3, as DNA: TGCAGTACCCGACAGGGAACTAATGAAAAACTGTTTTCT. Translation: CSTRQGTNEKLFS.

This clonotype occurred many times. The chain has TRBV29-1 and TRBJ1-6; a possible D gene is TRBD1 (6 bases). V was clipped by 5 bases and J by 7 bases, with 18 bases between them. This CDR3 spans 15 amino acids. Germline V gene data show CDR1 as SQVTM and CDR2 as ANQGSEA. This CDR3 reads CSVQTIQGSNSPLHF. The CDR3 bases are TGCAGCGTTCAAACGATACAGGGCTCCAATTCACCCCTCCACTTT.

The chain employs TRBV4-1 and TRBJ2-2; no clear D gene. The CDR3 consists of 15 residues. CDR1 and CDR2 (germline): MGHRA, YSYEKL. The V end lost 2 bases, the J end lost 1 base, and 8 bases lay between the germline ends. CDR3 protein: CASSQFYRNTGELFF. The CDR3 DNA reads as TGCGCCAGCAGCCAATTTTACCGGAACACCGGGGAGCTGTTTTTT.

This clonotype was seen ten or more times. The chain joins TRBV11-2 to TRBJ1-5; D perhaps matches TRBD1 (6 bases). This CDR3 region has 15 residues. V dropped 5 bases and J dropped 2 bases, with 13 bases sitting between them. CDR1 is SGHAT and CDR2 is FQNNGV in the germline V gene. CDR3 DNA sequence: TGTGCCAGCAGCCAGGGGACAACGGGCAATCAGCCCCAGCATTTT. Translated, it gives CASSQGTTGNQPQHF.

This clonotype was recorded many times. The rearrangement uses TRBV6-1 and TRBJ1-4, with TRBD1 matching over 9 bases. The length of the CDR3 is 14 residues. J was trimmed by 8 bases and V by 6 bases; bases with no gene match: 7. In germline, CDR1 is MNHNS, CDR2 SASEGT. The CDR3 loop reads CASRKQGADEKLFF. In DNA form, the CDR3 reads TGTGCCAGCAGAAAACAGGGGGCGGACGAAAAACTGTTTTTT.

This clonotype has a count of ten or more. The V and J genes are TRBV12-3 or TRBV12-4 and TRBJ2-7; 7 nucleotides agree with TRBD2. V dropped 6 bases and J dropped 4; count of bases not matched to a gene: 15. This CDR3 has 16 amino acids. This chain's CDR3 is CASSGGWGLPTYEQYF. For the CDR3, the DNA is TGTGCCAGCAGCGGGGGGTGGGGACTTCCAACTTACGAGCAGTACTTC.

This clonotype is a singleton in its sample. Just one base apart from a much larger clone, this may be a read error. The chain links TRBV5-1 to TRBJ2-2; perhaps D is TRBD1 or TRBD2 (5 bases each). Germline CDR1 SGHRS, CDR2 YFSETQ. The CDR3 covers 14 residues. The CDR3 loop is CAGRGDANTGELSF. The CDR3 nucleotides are TGCGCCGGAAGGGGTGACGCGAACACCGGGGAGCTGTCTTTT. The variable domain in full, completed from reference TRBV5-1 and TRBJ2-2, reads KAGVTQTPRYLIKTRGQQVTLSCSPISGHRSVSWYQQTPGQGLQFLFEYFSETQRNKGNFPGRFSGRQFSNSRSEMNVSTLELGDSALYLCAGRGDANTGELSFGEGSRLTVL.

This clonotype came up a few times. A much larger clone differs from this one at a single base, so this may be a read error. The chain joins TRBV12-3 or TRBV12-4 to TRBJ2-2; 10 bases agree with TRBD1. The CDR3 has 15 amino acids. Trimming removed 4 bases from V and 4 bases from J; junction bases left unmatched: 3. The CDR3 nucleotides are TGTGCCAGCAGTTCCCGGACAGGGGGCACCGGGGAGCTGTTTTTT. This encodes CASSSRTGGTGELFF.

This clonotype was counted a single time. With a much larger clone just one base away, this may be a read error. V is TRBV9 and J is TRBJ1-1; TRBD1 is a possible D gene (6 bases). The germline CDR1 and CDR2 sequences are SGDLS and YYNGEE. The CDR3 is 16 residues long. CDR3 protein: CASSVAGTSLNTEALF. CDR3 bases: TGTGCCAGCAGCGTCGCCGGGACATCTTTGAACACTGAAGCTCTCTTT.

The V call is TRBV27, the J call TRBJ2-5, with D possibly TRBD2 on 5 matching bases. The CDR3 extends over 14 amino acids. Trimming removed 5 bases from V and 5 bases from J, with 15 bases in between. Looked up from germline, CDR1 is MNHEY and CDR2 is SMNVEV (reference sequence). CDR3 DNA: TGTGCCAGCAGTCCGACTCCCCCGGGGGAGACCCAGTACTTC. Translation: CASSPTPPGETQYF.

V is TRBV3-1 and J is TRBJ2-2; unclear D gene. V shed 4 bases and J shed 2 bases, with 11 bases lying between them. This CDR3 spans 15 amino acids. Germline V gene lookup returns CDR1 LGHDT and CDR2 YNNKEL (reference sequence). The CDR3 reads CASSRVNLNTGELFF. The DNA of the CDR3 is TGTGCCAGCAGCCGAGTTAACCTTAACACCGGGGAGCTGTTTTTT.

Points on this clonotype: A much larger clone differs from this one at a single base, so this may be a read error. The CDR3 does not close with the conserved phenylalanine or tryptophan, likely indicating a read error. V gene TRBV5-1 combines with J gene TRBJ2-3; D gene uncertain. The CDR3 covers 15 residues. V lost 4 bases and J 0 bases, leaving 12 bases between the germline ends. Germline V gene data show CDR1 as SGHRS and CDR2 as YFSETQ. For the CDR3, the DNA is TGCGCCAGCAGCCCCAGACTTGTTAGCACAGATACGCAGTATCTT. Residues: CASSPRLVSTDTQYL.

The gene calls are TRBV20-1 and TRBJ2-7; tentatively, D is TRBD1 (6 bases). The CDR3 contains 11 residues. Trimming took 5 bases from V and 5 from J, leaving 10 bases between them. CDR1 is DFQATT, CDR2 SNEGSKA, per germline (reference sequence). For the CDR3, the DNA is TGCAGTGCTCTACCAGGGGACGAGCAGTACTTC. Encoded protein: CSALPGDEQYF.